One sample yielded the 12 T cell receptor beta chains listed below, sequenced in a study of a mutant IDH1 vaccine in newly diagnosed glioma (dated by TCRdb to 2020 to 2022). This sample's time point label indicates: baseline, week 1 (first vaccination visit). The sample's treatment or condition label is to be understood as: pre-vaccination baseline after standard-of-care therapy. To prepare the library, the immunoSEQ multiplex PCR assay was applied. As stored in TCRdb, this immuneACCESS dataset retains in-frame rearrangements with V and J assigned. A fraction of the clones does not appear; measured against another copy, unresolved V genes explain less than half of the discrepancy, and the remainder lacks a known reason. This sample is represented by approximately 88,000 clones; 80% of them were singletons. The ten largest clonotypes hold over 6.5% of the sample. The input for sequencing was PBMCs, taken from a glioma patient treated with radiotherapy, temozolomide or both. The receptors come from a man between 40 and 49 years old with glioma.

This chain uses TRBV13 with TRBJ1-6; 10 bases are shared with TRBD1. The CDR3 totals 14 residues. Looked up from germline, CDR1 is PRHDT and CDR2 is FYEKMQ (reference sequence). Trimming removed 5 bases from V and 9 bases from J; junction bases left unmatched: 4. The CDR3 loop is CASSVGQGGSPLHF. CDR3 sequence (DNA): TGTGCCAGCAGCGTTGGACAGGGGGGTTCACCCCTCCACTTT.

V is TRBV7-2 and J is TRBJ2-7; either TRBD1 or TRBD2 may fit D (7 bases each). From germline, CDR1 is SGHTA and CDR2 FQGNSA. Deletions cut 7 bases from V and 7 bases from J, with 20 bases between. This CDR3 contains 14 residues. The DNA for the CDR3 is TGTGCCAGCACCCCAGGGGGGGCTCTTGAAGAGCAGTACTTC. Protein product: CASTPGGALEEQYF.

The CDR3 region has the DNA TGTGCCAGTAGTATGGATCTAGCGGGAGCGCCCTACGAGCAGTACTTC. This codes for CASSMDLAGAPYEQYF. The J gene is TRBJ2-7, the V gene TRBV19; 10 nucleotides match TRBD2. The trim removed 3 bases at V and 2 bases at J, leaving 7 bases unmatched. Per germline, CDR1 LNHDA and CDR2 SQIVND (reference sequence). This CDR3 has 16 residues.

The V gene is TRBV6-5, the J gene TRBJ1-4; D remains unclear. The CDR3 has 15 amino acids. The ends were cut back, 8 bases at V and 3 bases at J, with 16 bases in the middle. The germline CDR1 and CDR2 sequences are MNHEY and SVGAGI. In nucleotides, the CDR3 is TGTGCCAGCTGTACAAGTTGGCCGGCTAATGAAAAACTGTTTTTT. Its protein is CASCTSWPANEKLFF.

The V call is TRBV10-2, the J call TRBJ2-3; possibly TRBD2 for D (5 bases). Germline CDR1 WSHSY, CDR2 SAAADI. The CDR3 is 16 residues long. V was trimmed by 7 bases and J by 3 bases, leaving 20 bases between them. The CDR3 coding sequence is TGCGCCAGCAAATTCGCCGCGGCTAGCTTGACAGATACGCAGTATTTT. It encodes CASKFAAASLTDTQYF.

This clone was counted between two and nine times. V and J are TRBV7-2 and TRBJ2-5, with 16 bases fitting TRBD2. The germline V gene has CDR1 SGHTA and CDR2 FQGNSA. This CDR3 contains 18 residues. V shed 5 bases, J shed 4 bases, and the junction held 10 bases outside the gene matches. The CDR3 nucleotides are TGTGCCAGCAGCCTTGGGACTAGCGGGGGGGCCCGGCGAGAGACCCAGTACTTC. Translated: CASSLGTSGGARRETQYF.

J is TRBJ2-3 and V is TRBV25-1; a possible D gene is TRBD2 (6 bases). Germline V gene data show CDR1 as MGHDK and CDR2 as SYGVNS. V was clipped by 0 bases and J by 3 bases, with 10 bases between them. The CDR3 contains 15 residues. The CDR3 DNA is TGTGCCAGCAGTGAATATATGGGAGGTACAGATACGCAGTATTTT. Translation gives CASSEYMGGTDTQYF.

This clone has only a few counts. This rearrangement joins TRBV6-4 to TRBJ2-3; TRBD2 aligns across 12 bases. Trimming at V came to 6 bases and at J to 4 bases, leaving 5 bases not matched to a gene. The CDR3 loop spans 15 amino acids. Germline-derived CDR1 and CDR2 are MRHNA and SNTAGT. Here the CDR3 DNA reads TGTGCCAGCAGCGAGACTAGCGGGGGTTCAGATACGCAGTATTTT. It is translated as CASSETSGGSDTQYF.

The CDR3 spells CASSSKTRAGELFF. CDR3 bases: TGTGCCAGCAGCTCAAAAACTAGGGCCGGGGAGCTGTTTTTT. The J gene is TRBJ2-2, the V gene TRBV6-1; maybe TRBD2 (5 bases). Germline CDR1 MNHNS, CDR2 SASEGT. This CDR3 is built from 14 residues. Between the trimmed V and J ends, which lost 6 bases and 6 bases, there was a span of 14 bases.

The chain links TRBV5-5 to TRBJ1-1; D gene unclear. This CDR3 spans 12 amino acids. Trimming took off 1 base at V and 4 bases at J, with 5 bases between the two ends. The V gene's germline CDR1 is SGHKS and CDR2 YYEKEE (reference sequence). CDR3 coding DNA: TGTGCCAGCAGCTTGAAGGGCACTGAAGCTTTCTTT. This translates into CASSLKGTEAFF.

The rearrangement joins TRBV5-4 to TRBJ1-2, with a weak D call TRBD1 (5 bases). The V and J ends lost 0 bases and 2 bases respectively, with 5 bases between them. Germline-derived CDR1 and CDR2 are SGHNT and YYREEE (reference sequence). CDR3 size: 13 residues. In nucleotides, the CDR3 is TGTGCCAGCAGCTTGGCAGGGAACTATGGCTACACCTTC. It yields the protein CASSLAGNYGYTF.

The table lists this clone with a few counts. Other DNA variants within this sample encode the same CDR3. V usage is TRBV7-2 and J usage is TRBJ2-2; no clear D gene. Trimming took 0 bases from V and 1 from J, leaving 3 bases between them. Germline values: CDR1 SGHTA, CDR2 FQGNSA. The CDR3 is 14 amino acids. In nucleotides, the CDR3 is TGTGCCAGCAGCTTAGCTGGGAACACCGGGGAGCTGTTTTTT. Translation gives CASSLAGNTGELFF.